This T cell receptor (beta chain) was found in a study of blood T cells in healthy people across ages. A second about 7 to 12 cycle PCR used barcoded and J-beta primers. There were at least 3 million CDR3-containing paired-end reads obtained from each sample. One entry per CDR3 protein, called by TCRdb with MiXCR from the 5' RACE reads. The repertoire holds about 1.4 million distinct CDR3 sequences, with around 55% as singletons. This clonotype was sampled from a man aged 18 to 30 in good health. What was sequenced was blood.

CDR3 nucleotide sequence: TGTGCCAGCAGACGACAGGGGTCCCTCTCCTACAATGAGCAGTTCTTC. Amino acids: CASRRQGSLSYNEQFF. This chain joins TRBV28 and TRBJ2-1; 8 nucleotides align to TRBD1. The CDR3 extends over 16 amino acids. Germline V gene data show CDR1 as MDHEN and CDR2 as SYDVKM. Trimming cost V 6 bases and J 0 bases; bases outside gene matches: 7.